One sample yielded the 25 T cell receptor beta chains listed below, sequenced in a study of tumor-infiltrating lymphocytes in primary liver carcinoma. It was from roughly 20-30 mg of unsorted bulk tissue that RNA and DNA were co-extracted. TCR beta cDNA was reverse-transcribed from about 500 ng of total RNA. The reaction used a constant-region primer and ProtoScript II reverse transcriptase. Slightly modified ARM-PCR served as the procedure for the TCR beta libraries. These libraries came from three rounds of nested multiplex PCR. A C-beta reverse primer and TRBV1-TRBV30 forward primers served in each of the first two PCR rounds, at about 10 cycles apiece. One entry per CDR3 protein results from TCRdb running MiXCR on the multiplex PCR reads. The sample has 100,000 or so distinct CDR3 sequences, 65% to 75% seen once; the top ten hold about 12%. Sample: liver tumor tissue from sampling region 2. Described subset: tumor region T2, inferior pole. The receptors derive from a woman in her fifties or sixties with primary liver carcinoma and hepatitis B virus infection.

The V gene is TRBV28, the J gene TRBJ2-7, with D perhaps matching TRBD2 (6 bases). Trimming stripped 10 bases from V and 1 base from J, with 20 bases between. Germline-derived CDR1 and CDR2 are MDHEN and SYDVKM. The CDR3 runs 15 residues. CDR3 in amino acids: CAITKSGVVSYEQYF. The DNA for the CDR3 is TGTGCCATCACAAAGTCGGGGGTAGTATCCTACGAGCAGTACTTC.

The V gene is TRBV12-3 or TRBV12-4, the J gene TRBJ1-2; the match to TRBD1 covers 8 bases. The CDR3 runs 11 residues. V dropped 8 bases and J dropped 8; count of bases not matched to a gene: 4. CDR3: CASRDRLGYTF. DNA for the CDR3: TGTGCCAGCCGGGACAGGCTAGGCTACACCTTC.

To note about this clonotype: This may come from a read error, since a much larger clone is one base off. This sequence joins TRBV7-8 and TRBJ2-1, with TRBD2 identical over 7 bases. The germline gives CDR1 SGHVS, CDR2 FQNEAQ. The ends lost 3 bases at V and 8 bases at J; junction bases unmatched: 16. This CDR3 has 17 residues. The CDR3 DNA reads as TGTGCCAGCAGCTTCCGCCCGGGGGGTAGGGGAAACGATGAGCAGTTCTTC. This sequence encodes CASSFRPGGRGNDEQFF. The entire variable domain, with the rest obtained from reference TRBV7-8 and TRBJ2-1, is as follows: GAGVSQSPRYKVAKRGQDVALRCDPISGHVSLFWYQQALGQGPEFLTYFQNEAQLDKSGLPSDRFFAERPEGSVSTLKIQRTQQEDSAVYLCASSFRPGGRGNDEQFFGPGTRLTVL.

The chain links TRBV11-2 to TRBJ2-1; TRBD2 might be the D (5 bases). The CDR3 is made up of 16 amino acids. Trimming stripped 7 bases from V and 5 bases from J, with 21 bases between. Germline CDR1 SGHAT, CDR2 FQNNGV. The CDR3 reads CASISGTLVGNNEQFF. The DNA of the CDR3 is TGTGCCAGCATCTCGGGAACACTAGTGGGAAACAATGAGCAGTTCTTC.

The genes are TRBV11-2 and TRBJ2-3; D remains ambiguous. The assigned J gene may be wrong: the sequence end matches TRBJ1-5 better. The germline V gene has CDR1 SGHAT and CDR2 FQNNGV. CDR3 length: 15 residues. The CDR3 region has the DNA TGTGCCAGCAGCACTGGACTAGCGGACCCAGATACGCAGCATTTT. It yields the protein CASSTGLADPDTQHF.

Notes on this clonotype: It may be a read error: a sequence one base away is much more abundant. The V and J genes are TRBV12-3 or TRBV12-4 and TRBJ2-7; D gene uncertain. V lost 5 bases to trimming and J lost 2 bases, with 13 bases between them. The CDR3 extends over 14 amino acids. CDR3 loop: CASSRHLLPYEQYF. The DNA for the CDR3 is TGTGCCAGCAGTCGACACCTACTACCCTACGAGCAGTACTTC.

Of note for this clonotype: The CDR3 ends on some other residue instead of the conserved phenylalanine or tryptophan, so this is likely a read error. The chain combines TRBV6-6 with TRBJ2-1; TRBD2 agrees at 8 bases. Germline lookup yields CDR1 MNHNY and CDR2 SVGAGI (reference sequence). The length of the CDR3 is 13 residues. With 11 bases clipped from V and 9 bases from J, the junction kept 12 bases outside the gene matches. The CDR3 protein is CAARPPGGSEQFY. CDR3 DNA: TGTGCCGCACGTCCTCCGGGGGGGAGTGAGCAGTTCTAC.

Of note for this clonotype: A read error is likely, as this CDR3 ends without the conserved phenylalanine or tryptophan. DNA for the CDR3: TGTGCCAGTGACCCTAGCGGGAGCAGCACAGATACGCAGTATCTT. Amino acids: CASDPSGSSTDTQYL. The J gene is TRBJ2-3, the V gene TRBV7-9; 10 bases line up with TRBD2. CDR3 length: 15 residues. With 9 bases clipped from V and 0 bases from J, the junction kept 6 bases outside the gene matches. The germline CDR1 and CDR2 sequences are SEHNR and FQNEAQ (reference sequence).

Ten or more counts support this clonotype. The chain carries TRBV4-2 and TRBJ1-1; 8 bases match TRBD1. Germline values: CDR1 LGHNA, CDR2 YNFKEQ. Trimming took 4 bases from V and 0 from J; bases not matched to a gene: 10. This CDR3 contains 17 residues. CDR3 sequence (DNA): TGTGCCAGCAGCCCGCCAGGGGGCAACGGTATGAACACTGAAGCTTTCTTT. It specifies CASSPPGGNGMNTEAFF.

About this clonotype: A read error may account for a junction end that differs from germline. The rearrangement joins TRBV6-6 to TRBJ2-5, with 7 bases fitting TRBD1. This CDR3 contains 15 residues. Germline V CDR1 and CDR2: MNHNY, SVGAGI (reference sequence). The CDR3 DNA reads as TGTGACAGCAGTTACTCGCGGACAGGAGGAGAGACCCAGTACTTC. Protein sequence: CDSSYSRTGGETQYF.

Regarding this clonotype: Lacking the conserved final phenylalanine or tryptophan, this CDR3 likely reflects a read error. The rearrangement uses TRBV11-3 and TRBJ2-1, with D unclear. CDR3 length equals 14 residues. The germline gives CDR1 SGHNT, CDR2 YENEEA. CDR3 residues: CASSSQSSYIEQFI. The CDR3 DNA sequence: TGTGCCAGCAGCTCCCAGAGCTCCTACATTGAGCAGTTCATC.

This chain links TRBV20-1 with TRBJ2-5, with 8 bases aligning to TRBD2. CDR3 size: 14 residues. With V trimmed by 2 bases and J by 5 bases, 7 bases remained unmatched. Germline V gene sequence: CDR1 DFQATT, CDR2 SNEGSKA (reference sequence). In DNA, the CDR3 is TGCAGTGCTAGACCGGGGGGGAGGAGCGAGACCCAGTACTTC. This translates into CSARPGGRSETQYF.

Comment on this clonotype: A much bigger clone sits one base away, suggesting this may be a read error. The conserved phenylalanine or tryptophan normally closing the CDR3 is absent here, so this likely arose from a read error. The J gene is TRBJ2-1, the V gene TRBV11-2, with 7 bases that match TRBD2. The trim removed 3 bases at V and 2 bases at J, leaving 7 bases unmatched. Germline-derived CDR1 and CDR2 are SGHAT and FQNNGV. This CDR3 contains 16 residues. The CDR3 sequence: CASSLGGEATYNEQFS. In DNA, the CDR3 is TGTGCCAGCAGCTTGGGAGGGGAAGCTACCTACAATGAGCAGTTCTCC.

A note on this clonotype: One end of the junction does not line up with germline, which may come from a read error. This rearrangement joins TRBV7-3 to TRBJ2-2; D is perhaps TRBD2 (5 bases). CDR1 is SGHTA, CDR2 FQGTGA, per germline. This CDR3 has 16 amino acids. The DNA for the CDR3 is TGTGCCAGCAGCTTAAGAGGTACCACGAACACCGGGGAACTGTTTTTT. It encodes CASSLRGTTNTGELFF. The variable domain in full, with the rest retrieved from reference TRBV7-3 and TRBJ2-2, is GAGVSQTPSNKVTEKGKYVELRCDPISGHTALYWYRQSLGQGPEFLIYFQGTGAADDSGLPNDRFFAVRPEGSVSTLKIQRTERGDSAVYLCASSLRGTTNTGELFFGEGSRLTVL.

This clonotype was seen more than once but under ten times. The germline gene is not matched at one end of the junction; a read error may be the cause. The rearrangement links TRBV5-1 to TRBJ1-5; the match to TRBD1 covers 10 bases. The CDR3 runs to 19 residues. The germline V gene has CDR1 SGHRS and CDR2 YFSETQ. The CDR3: CACSLAGTGDALRDKPQHF. DNA of the CDR3: TGCGCCTGCAGTTTGGCCGGGACAGGGGATGCCCTTCGGGATAAGCCCCAGCATTTT.

This clonotype showed up many times. The chain carries TRBV5-4 and TRBJ2-1, with 8 bases lining up with TRBD2. Germline V lookup: CDR1 SGHNT, CDR2 YYREEE (reference sequence). The CDR3 is 16 amino acids. J gave up 1 base and V 3 bases, and 6 bases lay outside the gene matches. In nucleotides, the CDR3 is TGTGCCAGCAGCTCTGCCGGGACTAGGTCCTACAATGAGCAGTTCTTC. This encodes CASSSAGTRSYNEQFF.

For this clonotype: With a much larger clone just one base away, this may be a read error. Because it lacks the conserved phenylalanine or tryptophan at the end, this CDR3 is likely a read error. The chain joins TRBV7-8 to TRBJ2-3, with D tentatively TRBD2 (5 bases). V was shortened by 1 base and J by 2 bases, with 13 bases between the two germline ends. This CDR3 has 16 residues. From germline, CDR1 is SGHVS and CDR2 FQNEAQ. CDR3 in amino acids: CASSLEAGWSTDTQYS. CDR3 in DNA: TGTGCCAGCAGCTTAGAGGCGGGTTGGTCCACAGATACGCAGTATTCT.

Notes on this clonotype: One junction end disagrees with the germline gene, perhaps due to a read error. The V and J genes are TRBV6-6 and TRBJ2-5, with TRBD2 as a possible D gene (6 bases). The germline V gene has CDR1 MNHNY and CDR2 SVGAGI (reference sequence). CDR3 length equals 15 residues. The chain's CDR3 is CASRRSIGGSEAQYF. CDR3 bases: TGTGCCAGCAGAAGATCCATAGGAGGGTCAGAGGCCCAGTACTTC.

This chain joins TRBV29-1 and TRBJ2-7; TRBD2 aligns across 14 bases. Germline assignment: CDR1 SQVTM and CDR2 ANQGSEA. The CDR3 length is 16 residues. The CDR3 sequence is CRVNQGLAGVSYEQYF. The CDR3 DNA reads as TGCAGGGTGAACCAGGGACTAGCGGGGGTGTCATACGAGCAGTACTTC.

For this clonotype: Sequence at one end of the junction differs from germline and may be a read error. The chain uses TRBV11-2 and TRBJ2-1; the match to TRBD2 covers 11 bases. The CDR3 sequence is 17 residues long. Germline CDR1 and CDR2: SGHAT and FQNNGV. The CDR3 coding sequence is TGTACCAGCAGCTTAGGTCTGGTAGCGGGAGGGCCGAGTGGGCAGTTCTTC. This sequence encodes CTSSLGLVAGGPSGQFF. The entire variable domain, with the rest obtained from reference TRBV11-2 and TRBJ2-1, is as follows: EAGVAQSPRYKIIEKRQSVAFWCNPISGHATLYWYQQILGQGPKLLIQFQNNGVVDDSQLPKDRFSAERLKGVDSTLKIQPAKLEDSAVYLCTSSLGLVAGGPSGQFFGPGTRLTVL.

With respect to this clonotype: Germline and junction disagree at one end, which may indicate a read error. The chain links TRBV4-2 to TRBJ2-3; the D is unclear. The CDR3 is 17 residues long. Germline V gives CDR1 LGHNA, CDR2 YNFKEQ. CDR3 sequence reads: CASSQDRRVTVVDMQYF. In nucleotides, the CDR3 is TGTGCCAGCAGCCAAGATCGAAGGGTGACGGTGGTAGATATGCAGTATTTT.

This clonotype was seen more than once but under ten times. This may arise from a read error, as a much more abundant clone is one base away. The chain's CDR3 is CAIRGTGTHSPLHF. The CDR3 coding sequence is TGTGCCATCCGAGGGACAGGGACCCATTCACCCCTCCACTTT. The chain carries TRBV10-3 and TRBJ1-6; 9 bases are shared with TRBD1. CDR1 ENHRY and CDR2 SYGVKD come from the germline V gene. After removal of 8 bases from V and 8 bases from J, the junction contained 7 bases not matched to a gene. The CDR3 is 14 amino acids.

As to this clonotype: The conserved closing phenylalanine or tryptophan is absent in this CDR3, likely reflecting a read error. This sequence joins TRBV11-2 and TRBJ2-4; possible D gene TRBD2, 5 bases. From germline, CDR1 is SGHAT and CDR2 FQNNGV. This CDR3 is 13 amino acids long. CDR3: CASPLESNNIQYL. In nucleotides, the CDR3 is TGTGCCAGTCCACTAGAGTCCAACAACATTCAGTACCTC.

About this clonotype: Because the CDR3 is missing its conserved closing phenylalanine or tryptophan, this is likely a read error. V gene TRBV29-1 combines with J gene TRBJ1-1; D uncertain. CDR3 length equals 13 residues. Germline V CDR1 and CDR2: SQVTM, ANQGSEA. The CDR3 DNA reads TGCATCGCCCAGTATGGTCAGAACACTGAAGCTTTCTCT. Protein: CIAQYGQNTEAFS.

The chain couples TRBV11-2 to TRBJ2-2; D is ambiguous. The CDR3 spans 12 residues. Germline lookup yields CDR1 SGHAT and CDR2 FQNNGV. Between the trimmed V and J ends, which lost 3 bases and 7 bases, there was a span of 6 bases. CDR3: CASSFELGELFF. The CDR3 DNA reads as TGTGCCAGCAGCTTCGAACTCGGGGAGCTGTTTTTT.